Each of the 14 T cell receptor beta chains below was sequenced from the same sample in a study of regulatory T cells in long-lasting Graves disease. Specified time point: persistent/refractory GD, antithyroid drugs over 5 years with positive TRAb. From PBMCs, RNA was extracted and then used to make the TCR library. Combining iRepertoire HTBI primers with Arm-PCR of CDR3 regions, the authors built TCR beta libraries. TCRdb processed the multiplex PCR reads anew with MiXCR; each CDR3 protein has one entry. The sample carries around 340,000 distinct CDR3 sequences, around 19% recorded once. The sample was peripheral blood mononuclear cells (PBMCs), taken when the disease was refractory, from a patient treated with antithyroid drugs. These receptors were obtained from a female donor with Graves disease.

This clonotype was seen a few times. The V call is TRBV6-5, the J call TRBJ1-6, with D uncertain. Per germline, CDR1 MNHEY and CDR2 SVGAGI. The CDR3 consists of 14 residues. V shed 0 bases and J shed 10 bases, with 10 bases lying between them. CDR3 in amino acids: CASSYSTPRSPLHF. CDR3 nucleotides: TGTGCCAGCAGTTACTCGACCCCCCGCTCACCCCTCCACTTT.

The chain couples TRBV4-2 to TRBJ2-7; 8 bases are a match to TRBD2. This CDR3 is 15 amino acids long. Germline V lookup: CDR1 LGHNA, CDR2 YNFKEQ. The V gene end was trimmed by 3 bases and the J gene end by 3 bases; junction bases not matched to a gene: 7. CDR3 loop: CASSQGTSANYEQYF. The CDR3 DNA reads as TGTGCCAGCAGCCAGGGGACTAGTGCGAACTACGAGCAGTACTTC.

This rearrangement joins TRBV9 to TRBJ2-1; a weak D match, TRBD2 (5 bases). Trimming shortened V by 6 bases and J by 2 bases, and 12 bases separated the two germline ends. This CDR3 spans 14 amino acids. Per the germline V gene, CDR1 is SGDLS and CDR2 is YYNGEE. The CDR3 DNA is TGTGCCAGCAACGAGGGAGCGGCCTACAATGAGCAGTTCTTC. Its protein product is CASNEGAAYNEQFF.

This clonotype was seen repeatedly, ten times or more. The gene calls are TRBV7-9 and TRBJ1-1, with 7 bases that match TRBD1. This CDR3 has 13 amino acids. Trimming took 7 bases from V and 1 from J; bases not matched to a gene: 3. Looked up from germline, CDR1 is SEHNR and CDR2 is FQNEAQ (reference sequence). The CDR3: CASTGTENTEAFF. DNA of the CDR3: TGTGCCAGCACCGGGACAGAGAACACTGAAGCTTTCTTT.

This rearrangement joins TRBV7-2 to TRBJ1-5; D not certain. The CDR3 length is 11 residues. From germline, CDR1 is SGHTA and CDR2 FQGNSA. V gave up 8 bases and J gave up 9 bases, with 11 bases separating them. DNA for the CDR3: TGTGCCAGCGGTTCCAAATGGCCCCAGCATTTT. Translating it yields CASGSKWPQHF.

The chain has TRBV7-9 and TRBJ2-5, with 9 bases that match TRBD2. Germline lookup yields CDR1 SEHNR and CDR2 FQNEAQ (reference sequence). V lost 5 bases to trimming and J lost 4 bases; unmatched junction nucleotides: 8. The CDR3 has 15 residues. For the CDR3, the DNA is TGTGCCAGCAGCATTCCGGGACTAGCAAGAGAGACCCAGTACTTC. This codes for CASSIPGLARETQYF.

This clonotype was seen many times. The chain is built from TRBV20-1 and TRBJ2-5, with D possibly being TRBD2 (6 bases). The CDR3 has 14 residues. With 6 bases removed from V and 1 base from J, the gap between germline ends came to 15 bases. Per the germline V gene, CDR1 is DFQATT and CDR2 is SNEGSKA (reference sequence). The CDR3 DNA sequence: TGCAGTGCCTTCCCCGCGGGGCTCCAAGAGACCCAGTACTTC. It is translated as CSAFPAGLQETQYF.

The chain carries TRBV4-3 and TRBJ1-3; D remains ambiguous. This CDR3 is built from 15 residues. The germline V and J ends were trimmed by 1 base and 2 bases, with 9 bases remaining between them. The germline gives CDR1 LGHNA, CDR2 YSLEER. CDR3 loop: CASSQAQMAGNTIYF. The CDR3 nucleotides read TGCGCCAGCAGCCAAGCACAGATGGCTGGAAACACCATATATTTT.

This clonotype was counted ten times or more. The genes are TRBV20-1 and TRBJ2-7, with D unresolved. The germline gives CDR1 DFQATT, CDR2 SNEGSKA (reference sequence). There are 15 residues in the CDR3. V lost 2 bases and J 1 base, leaving 15 bases between the germline ends. The CDR3 here is CSARRFMRLSYEQYF. The CDR3 bases are TGCAGTGCTAGACGGTTTATGAGACTGTCCTACGAGCAGTACTTC.

This clonotype has at least ten counts. The chain combines TRBV28 with TRBJ2-4; D might be TRBD1 or TRBD2, each matching 6 bases. The CDR3 is made up of 16 amino acids. CDR1 is MDHEN and CDR2 is SYDVKM in the germline V gene. Trimming removed 5 bases from V and 2 bases from J, with 16 bases in between. The CDR3 region is CASSEGGPLTKNIQYF. The CDR3, as DNA: TGTGCCAGCAGTGAGGGGGGTCCCCTCACCAAAAACATTCAGTACTTC.

This clonotype was recorded at least ten times. J is TRBJ2-5 and V is TRBV9; 9 positions agree with TRBD2. This CDR3 is built from 16 residues. The trim removed 2 bases at V and 3 bases at J, leaving 8 bases unmatched. Germline assignment: CDR1 SGDLS and CDR2 YYNGEE. The CDR3 coding sequence is TGTGCCAGCAGCGTCCCCACGACTAGCGGAAAAGAGACCCAGTACTTC. Its protein product is CASSVPTTSGKETQYF.

The table lists this clonotype with a few counts. The rearrangement links TRBV19 to TRBJ2-5; 10 bases are a match to TRBD2. The CDR3 is made up of 16 amino acids. Germline trimming cut 1 base from V and 5 bases from J; bases unmatched to any gene: 7. CDR1 LNHDA and CDR2 SQIVND come from the germline V gene (reference sequence). CDR3 nucleotide sequence: TGTGCCAGTAGTATAGCAGCGGGGGGGCGTACCGAGACCCAGTACTTC. Its protein product is CASSIAAGGRTETQYF. Based on the CDR3 plus reference TRBV19 and TRBJ2-5, the full variable domain is DGGITQSPKYLFRKEGQNVTLSCEQNLNHDAMYWYRQDPGQGLRLIYYSQIVNDFQKGDIAEGYSVSREKKESFPLTVTSAQKNPTAFYLCASSIAAGGRTETQYFGPGTRLLVL.

Concerning this clonotype: A read error may be the cause here, since a much bigger clone is one base away. V usage is TRBV12-3 or TRBV12-4 and J usage is TRBJ2-6, with D uncertain. This CDR3 spans 16 amino acids. The CDR3 loop is CASGLGPGSGANVLTF. The CDR3 DNA sequence: TGTGCCAGCGGTTTAGGGCCCGGCTCTGGGGCCAACGTCCTGACTTTC.

This chain joins TRBV14 and TRBJ1-2; weak D call: TRBD1 (5 bases). The germline V gene encodes CDR1 SGHDN and CDR2 FVKESK. The CDR3 has 16 amino acids. The V end was cut by 5 bases, the J end by 0 bases, with 16 bases between. This CDR3 is CASSYGHSLANYGYTF. CDR3 bases: TGTGCCAGCAGCTACGGACACTCCCTGGCTAACTATGGCTACACCTTC.